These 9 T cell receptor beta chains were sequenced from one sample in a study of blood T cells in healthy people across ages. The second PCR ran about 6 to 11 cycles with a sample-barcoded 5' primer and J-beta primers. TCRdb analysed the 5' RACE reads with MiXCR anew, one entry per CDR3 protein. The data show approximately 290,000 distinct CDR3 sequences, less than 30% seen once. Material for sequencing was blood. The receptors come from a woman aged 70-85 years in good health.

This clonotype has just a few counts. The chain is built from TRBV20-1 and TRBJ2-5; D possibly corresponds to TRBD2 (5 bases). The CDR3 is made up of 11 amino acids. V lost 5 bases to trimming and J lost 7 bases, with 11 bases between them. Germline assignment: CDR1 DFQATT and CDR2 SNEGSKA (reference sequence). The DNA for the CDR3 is TGCAGTGCTCCTGGAGGAGGGACCCAGTACTTC. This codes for CSAPGGGTQYF.

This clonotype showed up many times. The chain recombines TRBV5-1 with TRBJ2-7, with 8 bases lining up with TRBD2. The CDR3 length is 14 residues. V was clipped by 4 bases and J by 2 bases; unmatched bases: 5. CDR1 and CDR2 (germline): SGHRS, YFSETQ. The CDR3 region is CASSSTSGPYEQYF. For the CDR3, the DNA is TGCGCCAGCAGCAGCACTAGCGGCCCCTACGAGCAGTACTTC.

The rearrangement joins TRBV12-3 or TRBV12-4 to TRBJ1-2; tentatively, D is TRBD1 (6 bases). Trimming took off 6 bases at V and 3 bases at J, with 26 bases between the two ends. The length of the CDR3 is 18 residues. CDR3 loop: CASSKTGTAVPGDYGYTF. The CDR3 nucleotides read TGTGCCAGCAGCAAGACCGGGACTGCCGTTCCAGGGGACTATGGCTACACCTTC.

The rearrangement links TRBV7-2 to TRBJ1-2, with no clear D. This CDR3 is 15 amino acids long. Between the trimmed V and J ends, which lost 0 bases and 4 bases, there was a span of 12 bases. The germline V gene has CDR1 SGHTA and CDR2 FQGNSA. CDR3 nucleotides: TGTGCCAGCAGCTTAGCGCGCAGGTCGTCCTATGGCTACACCTTC. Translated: CASSLARRSSYGYTF.

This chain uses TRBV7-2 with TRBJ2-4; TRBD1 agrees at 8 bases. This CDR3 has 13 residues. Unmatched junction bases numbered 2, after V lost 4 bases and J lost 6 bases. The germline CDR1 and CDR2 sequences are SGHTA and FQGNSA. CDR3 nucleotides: TGTGCCAGCAGCTCCGGACAGGGAAACATTCAGTACTTC. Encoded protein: CASSSGQGNIQYF.

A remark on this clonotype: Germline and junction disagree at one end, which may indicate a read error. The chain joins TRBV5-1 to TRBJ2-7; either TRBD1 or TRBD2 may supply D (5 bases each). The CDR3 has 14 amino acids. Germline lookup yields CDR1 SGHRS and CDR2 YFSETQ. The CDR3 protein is CASRLRDGPYAQYF. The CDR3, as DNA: TGCGCCAGCAGACTCCGGGACGGTCCTTACGCGCAGTACTTC.

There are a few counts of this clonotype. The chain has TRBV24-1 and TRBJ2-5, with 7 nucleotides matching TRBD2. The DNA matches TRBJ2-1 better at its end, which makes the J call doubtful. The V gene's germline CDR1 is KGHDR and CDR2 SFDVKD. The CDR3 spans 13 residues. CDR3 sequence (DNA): TGTGCCACCAGTGTGCTTAGCGGGTCTGAGCAGTTCTTC. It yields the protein CATSVLSGSEQFF.

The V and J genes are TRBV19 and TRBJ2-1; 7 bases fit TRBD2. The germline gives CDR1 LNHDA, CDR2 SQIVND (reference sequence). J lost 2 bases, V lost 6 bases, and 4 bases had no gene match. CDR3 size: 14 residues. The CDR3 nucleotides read TGTGCCAGTAGGACTAGCAATGCCTACAATGAGCAGTTCTTC. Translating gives CASRTSNAYNEQFF.

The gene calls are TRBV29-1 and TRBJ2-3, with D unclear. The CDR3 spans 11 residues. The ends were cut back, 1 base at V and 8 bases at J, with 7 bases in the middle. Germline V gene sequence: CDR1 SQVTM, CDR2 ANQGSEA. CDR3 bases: TGCAGCGTTGAAGGGTTAAGTACGCAGTATTTT. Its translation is CSVEGLSTQYF.